A selection of T cell receptor beta chains follows, all from one sample in a study of patients and donors after allogeneic stem cell transplantation. TCRdb recomputed calls from the RT-PCR reads with MiXCR, one row per CDR3 protein. The table shows about a million distinct CDR3 sequences, with approximately 18% occurring only once. Sequencing was performed on blood, either unsorted or a sorted T cell fraction (not recorded which). These receptors originate from a human donor who was either an allogeneic HSCT recipient or a stem cell or donor lymphocyte infusion donor (not recorded which). It is not recorded whose cells these are; they may come from a transplant donor. Both conserved end residues are part of each CDR3. A D gene is named only where the DNA matches it firmly. Rows may omit the clone size; those that give it use once, few, many or a size class.

clone size	V gene	J gene	D gene	CDR3 DNA	CDR3 protein
few	TRBV19	TRBJ1-2	.	TGTGCCAGTAGTCCCGACAGAAAAAATGGCTACACCTTC	CASSPDRKNGYTF
few	TRBV9	TRBJ2-7	TRBD2	TGTGCCAGCACGCGGGGGGGGAGTTTCACCTACGAGCAGTACTTC	CASTRGGSFTYEQYF
few	TRBV5-1	TRBJ1-3	.	TGCGCCAGCAGCTCTGAGGGACACTCTGGAAACACCATATATTTT	CASSSEGHSGNTIYF
few	TRBV4-3	TRBJ2-1	.	TGCGCCAGCAGCCAAGATTTTGGGATAGAACTCAATGAGCAGTTCTTC	CASSQDFGIELNEQFF
few	TRBV11-1	TRBJ2-7	.	TGTGCCAGCAGGCCAGCACGAGATATATTGGAAAAGTCTTACGAGCAGTACTTC	CASRPARDILEKSYEQYF
once	TRBV11-2	TRBJ2-1	TRBD2	TGTGCCAGCAGCTCCGGACTAGCCTATGAGCAGTTCTTC	CASSSGLAYEQFF
.	TRBV2	TRBJ1-1	TRBD1	TGTGCCAGCAGTGGGCTTAGGGGGCGAGACACTGAAGCTTTCTTT	CASSGLRGRDTEAFF
.	TRBV6-1	TRBJ2-7	TRBD2	TGTGCCAGCATCCAAGGTTGGGGACTAGCGGGCCCCGGCTCCTACGAGCAGTACTTC	CASIQGWGLAGPGSYEQYF
few	TRBV12-5	TRBJ1-2	.	TGTGCTAGTGGTTTGCGCCCGTCCCTTTCTAACTATGGCTACACCTTC	CASGLRPSLSNYGYTF
.	TRBV7-8	TRBJ2-4	TRBD1	TGTGCCAGCAGCTTTTCACGCAGGGGGCCCTTGGGTGCCAAAAACATTCAGTACTTC	CASSFSRRGPLGAKNIQYF
few	TRBV5-1	TRBJ2-2	.	TGCGCCAGCAGCTTTTATAGCCCCTCGAACACCGGGGAGCTGTTTTTT	CASSFYSPSNTGELFF
.	TRBV6-1	TRBJ1-2	.	TGTGCCAGCGGGCAGGGGCGGTCTAATGGCTACACCTTC	CASGQGRSNGYTF
.	TRBV27	TRBJ2-1	.	TGTGCCAGCAGTTTATCCAGATACAATGAGCAGTTCTTC	CASSLSRYNEQFF
.	TRBV11-2	TRBJ2-4	.	TGTGCCAGCAGCTTGGGACGCGGGGGCTTAGCCAAAAACATTCAGTACTTC	CASSLGRGGLAKNIQYF
.	TRBV4-1	TRBJ2-1	.	TGCGCCAGCAGCCAAGATGGAGATCATTCTCATGAGCAGTTCTTC	CASSQDGDHSHEQFF
few	TRBV20-1	TRBJ2-7	.	TGCAGTGCTAGAGCTGGTGGGGTCATCGACGAGCAGTACTTC	CSARAGGVIDEQYF
few	TRBV29-1	TRBJ1-2	TRBD1	TGCAGCGTTGAGAGGGGACAGGGGATCTCTGGCTACACCTTC	CSVERGQGISGYTF
.	TRBV11-2	TRBJ2-7	.	TGTGCCAGCAGCTTAGTGCGGGAAAGGAGCGAGCAGTACTTC	CASSLVRERSEQYF
few	TRBV29-1	TRBJ1-2	.	TGCAGCGTTGATGGGCGGACGGGACGGACCTTC	CSVDGRTGRTF
many	TRBV5-1	TRBJ1-1	TRBD1	TGCGCCAGCAGCGGTGGACAGGGGGTGGTAACTGAAGCTTTCTTT	CASSGGQGVVTEAFF
.	TRBV7-3	TRBJ1-1	.	TGTGCCAGCAGACCCTCAACTATGAACACTGAAGCTTTCTTT	CASRPSTMNTEAFF
.	TRBV5-1	TRBJ1-6	TRBD1	TGCGCCAGCAGCTCGACAGGGCCCGATAATTCACCCCTCCACTTT	CASSSTGPDNSPLHF
.	TRBV12-3/TRBV12-4	TRBJ1-5	.	TGTGCCAGCAGTTTAGCAGGGTGGGATCAGCCCCAGCATTTT	CASSLAGWDQPQHF
.	TRBV3-1	TRBJ2-2	TRBD2	TGTGCCAGCAGCCGACCGGGACTAGCGGCGAACACCGGGGAGCTGTTTTTT	CASSRPGLAANTGELFF
.	TRBV20-1	TRBJ2-7	TRBD2	TGCAGTGTCAAAGGACTAGCGGACCCCTACGAGCAGTACTTC	CSVKGLADPYEQYF
.	TRBV15	TRBJ1-1	TRBD1	TGTGCCACCAGCAGTTACGGACAGGGAAGCACTGAAGCTTTCTTT	CATSSYGQGSTEAFF
many	TRBV12-3/TRBV12-4	TRBJ2-5	.	TGTGCCAGCAGTTTAAAACAGGGACTTGGGACCCAGTACTTC	CASSLKQGLGTQYF
.	TRBV6-1	TRBJ2-7	TRBD2	TGTGCCAGCAGTGACCGCCGCGGGGGGGCCTACGAGCAGTACTTC	CASSDRRGGAYEQYF
many	TRBV11-2	TRBJ2-4	.	TGTGCCAGCAGCCCAGAGTTTGATAGCATTCAGTACTTC	CASSPEFDSIQYF
.	TRBV5-1	TRBJ1-5	TRBD1	TGCGCCAGCAGCTTGGAGGGACAGGGGGACAATCAGCCCCAGCATTTT	CASSLEGQGDNQPQHF
.	TRBV6-2/TRBV6-3	TRBJ2-3	TRBD2	TGTGCCAGCAGTTACGAAGTCGGGTCTGGCGGGAGAACAGATACGCAGTATTTT	CASSYEVGSGGRTDTQYF
.	TRBV12-3/TRBV12-4	TRBJ2-5	TRBD1	TGTGCCAGCTTAAATGGGACAGGCGGCCAAGAGACCCAGTACTTC	CASLNGTGGQETQYF
.	TRBV24-1	TRBJ1-3	.	TGTGCCACCAGTCAACAGGGTGGAGACACCATATATTTT	CATSQQGGDTIYF
.	TRBV10-3	TRBJ1-3	.	TGTGCCACCCTTCACCTGTGGGGTCCCTCTGGAAACACCATATATTTT	CATLHLWGPSGNTIYF
few	TRBV9	TRBJ2-1	.	TGTGCCAGCAGCGGAATAGAGGGTGAGCAGTTCTTC	CASSGIEGEQFF
.	TRBV7-9	TRBJ2-2	.	TGTGCCAGCAGCTTCCTCCCCCTCCTTTCCGGGGAGCTGTTTTTT	CASSFLPLLSGELFF
many	TRBV20-1	TRBJ2-3	.	TGCAGTGCCTCCACCGTGGATACGCAGTATTTT	CSASTVDTQYF
.	TRBV6-1	TRBJ1-5	.	TGTGCCAGCAGCCGCGACGAAAGGGGCAATCAGCCCCAGCATTTT	CASSRDERGNQPQHF
.	TRBV14	TRBJ2-3	TRBD2	TGTGCCAGCAGCCCATGGACTAGCGGGAGTGCAGATACGCAGTATTTT	CASSPWTSGSADTQYF
.	TRBV15	TRBJ2-1	TRBD2	TGTGCCACCAGCAGCCGCGCGGGAGGGCACAATGAGCAGTTCTTC	CATSSRAGGHNEQFF
many	TRBV6-1	TRBJ2-2	TRBD1	TGTGCCAGCAGTATGGGACAGGGGTTCACCGGGGAGCTGTTTTTT	CASSMGQGFTGELFF
once	TRBV28	TRBJ2-3	.	TGTGCCAGCAGTTTATTGGTCGGGGGTACGGTGGATACGCAGTATTTT	CASSLLVGGTVDTQYF
few	TRBV7-2	TRBJ1-4	.	TGTGCCAGCAGCTTATTCAGGGGCGGGGAAAAACTGTTTTTT	CASSLFRGGEKLFF
.	TRBV20-1	TRBJ2-5	.	TGCAGTGCTAGAGTAGCCCTAGGGGAGACCCAGTACTTC	CSARVALGETQYF
few	TRBV2	TRBJ2-2	.	TGTGCCAGCATCCCAGCGAACACCGGGGAGCTGTTTTTT	CASIPANTGELFF
few	TRBV5-4	TRBJ1-5	TRBD1	TGTGCCAGCAGCTTGGATATGACAGGGGGCGCGGTGGGCAATCAGCCCCAGCATTTT	CASSLDMTGGAVGNQPQHF
.	TRBV9	TRBJ1-5	.	TGTGCCAGCAGCGTAGATGGTGGGGGTAGCAATCAGCCCCAGCATTTT	CASSVDGGGSNQPQHF
few	TRBV20-1	TRBJ1-5	.	TGCAGTGCTAGAGCTCGCCAGGGGAATCAGCCCCAGCATTTT	CSARARQGNQPQHF
many	TRBV12-3/TRBV12-4	TRBJ2-7	.	TGTGCCAGCACGAACCCAGGAGAGCGCTACGAGCAGTACTTC	CASTNPGERYEQYF
.	TRBV4-3	TRBJ1-2	.	TGCGCCAGCAGCCAAGGGGCCTCGGACTATGGCTACACCTTC	CASSQGASDYGYTF
.	TRBV6-2/TRBV6-3	TRBJ1-1	.	TGTGCCAGCAGTTACGGAGGGTTTAGGGGTGAAGCTTTCTTT	CASSYGGFRGEAFF
few	TRBV7-9	TRBJ2-5	.	TGTGCCAGCAGCTTGTTTGCTCCCCAAGAGACCCAGTACTTC	CASSLFAPQETQYF
.	TRBV3-1	TRBJ2-1	TRBD2	TGTGCCAGCAGCCCAGTGGTAGCGGGGGTTCATGAGCAGTTCTTC	CASSPVVAGVHEQFF
many	TRBV11-2	TRBJ2-3	.	TGTGCCAGCAGCTTAGATCCAGGGCGTTCGCAGTATTTT	CASSLDPGRSQYF
many	TRBV10-3	TRBJ1-1	.	TGTGCCATCAGTTCACAGGGCTCTGAAGCTTTCTTT	CAISSQGSEAFF
.	TRBV7-2	TRBJ1-2	.	TGTGCCAGCAGCCCAGGAGGTGCTAGGCCCCTTTTAGGCTACACCTTC	CASSPGGARPLLGYTF
.	TRBV3-1	TRBJ2-5	.	TGTGCCAGCAGCCAAAGGTCTGGCGGGGTTCGGGAGACCCAGTACTTC	CASSQRSGGVRETQYF
.	TRBV7-9	TRBJ2-3	.	TGTGCCAGCAGCACCCCCCCTACCAGGGCCCCCACAGATACGCAGTATTTT	CASSTPPTRAPTDTQYF
.	TRBV7-3	TRBJ2-2	.	TGTGCCAGCAGCTTGAGCGAGGAGGGCCGCGGGGAGCTGTTTTTT	CASSLSEEGRGELFF
.	TRBV18	TRBJ1-2	TRBD1	TGTGCCAGCTCACTACAGGGGGTCGACTATGGCTACACCTTC	CASSLQGVDYGYTF